These 8 T cell receptor beta chains were all obtained from the same sample, sequenced in a study of T-cell memory formation after mild COVID-19. TCRdb processed the 5' RACE reads anew with MiXCR; each CDR3 protein has one entry. The sample has just under 150,000 distinct CDR3 sequences; 6% to 7% are singletons. What was sequenced was PBMCs or a T cell subset sorted from them (not recorded which). The receptor set was obtained from an adult woman who had mild COVID-19 (a few samples of this study predate the infection). Cell type and time point are not known.

The CDR3 DNA reads as TGTGCCTGGAGTACCCCGGTCCGGGAAAAACTGTTTTTT. As protein: CAWSTPVREKLFF. The chain uses TRBV30 and TRBJ1-4; D not resolved. CDR1 and CDR2 from the germline V gene are GTSNPN and SVGIG (reference sequence). V lost 2 bases to trimming and J lost 8 bases, with 12 bases between them. The CDR3 covers 13 residues.

In this sample, this clonotype turned up many times. This chain links TRBV7-2 with TRBJ2-1; D not certain. Looked up from germline, CDR1 is SGHTA and CDR2 is FQGNSA. Trimming took 5 bases from V and 3 from J, leaving 14 bases between them. The CDR3 totals 15 residues. The DNA of the CDR3 is TGTGCCAGCAGCAAAGAGATCTCGGGCTACAATGAGCAGTTCTTC. Translated: CASSKEISGYNEQFF.

This clonotype has more than one count but fewer than ten. CDR3 DNA: TGTGCCAGCAGCTTTGCTAGACAAGAGACCCAGTACTTC. This codes for CASSFARQETQYF. The genes are TRBV7-6 and TRBJ2-5; no firm D call. The CDR3 contains 13 residues. The V end lost 3 bases, the J end lost 2 bases, and 7 bases lay between the germline ends. CDR1 SGHVS and CDR2 FNYEAQ come from the germline V gene.

CDR3 residues: CASSLETGAGTEAFF. The DNA for the CDR3 is TGTGCCAGCAGTTTAGAAACAGGGGCCGGAACTGAAGCTTTCTTT. The rearrangement links TRBV12-3 or TRBV12-4 to TRBJ1-1; 7 nucleotides line up with TRBD1. This CDR3 has 15 residues. The ends lost 1 base at V and 5 bases at J; junction bases unmatched: 7.

In its sample, this clonotype was seen a few times. The chain couples TRBV2 to TRBJ2-5; TRBD2 agrees at 15 bases. Germline V lookup: CDR1 SNHLY, CDR2 FYNNEI. CDR3 length equals 17 residues. The trim removed 6 bases at V and 2 bases at J, leaving 7 bases unmatched. CDR3 amino acids: CASRVGLAGGPQETQYF. The CDR3 DNA follows: TGTGCCAGCAGAGTGGGACTAGCGGGAGGCCCACAAGAGACCCAGTACTTC.

This clonotype was detected a few times. V is TRBV19 and J is TRBJ2-3; possibly TRBD2 for D (6 bases). The V and J ends lost 7 bases and 2 bases respectively, with 22 bases between them. Germline V gives CDR1 LNHDA, CDR2 SQIVND (reference sequence). This CDR3 region has 17 residues. In nucleotides, the CDR3 is TGTGCCAGTAATGGCCCAGGAGCGGGTATGGTCACAGATACGCAGTATTTT. Translating gives CASNGPGAGMVTDTQYF.

V and J are TRBV7-2 and TRBJ2-1; D gene uncertain. The CDR3 runs to 12 residues. V was shortened by 2 bases and J by 8 bases, with 7 bases between the two germline ends. Germline V CDR1 and CDR2: SGHTA, FQGNSA. In DNA, the CDR3 is TGTGCCAGCAGCTTATTTGGGGATGAGCAGTTCTTC. This sequence encodes CASSLFGDEQFF.

This clonotype appeared a few times. The chain uses TRBV20-1 and TRBJ1-5; D is unclear. In germline, CDR1 is DFQATT, CDR2 SNEGSKA (reference sequence). The CDR3 spans 13 residues. V shed 3 bases and J shed 2 bases, with 8 bases lying between them. CDR3 region: CSASRSRNQPQHF. The CDR3 nucleotides read TGCAGTGCTAGTCGCTCCCGCAATCAGCCCCAGCATTTT.